This T cell receptor beta chain was found in a study of blood T cell repertoires in COVID-19. Across the whole study: The analysed material was cDNA or gDNA that came from T cells, B-cell-depleted T cells, or PBMCs.

V gave up 5 bases and J gave up 5 bases; unmatched junction bases: 4. There are 15 residues in the CDR3. The V gene's germline CDR1 is SEHNR and CDR2 FQNEAQ (reference sequence). TCRdb's copy holds only in-frame clones and misses some; the assay was immunoSEQ multiplex PCR. The table has roughly 250,000 clones, 83% seen once. The TCR sequence derives from a human donor in a cohort sampled during active COVID-19. The chain couples TRBV7-9 to TRBJ2-1; 12 bases agree with TRBD2. Sequences were obtained from peripheral blood. The chain's CDR3 is CASSKLAGGNNEQFF. Written as DNA, the CDR3 is TGTGCCAGCAGCAAACTAGCGGGAGGAAACAATGAGCAGTTCTTC.